This T cell receptor beta chain was profiled in a study of CD8 T cells in ankylosing spondylitis (dated by TCRdb to between 2016 and 2019). Broadly, across the study: To find TCR variants linked to disease, the study profiled T cell receptor beta repertoires in ankylosing spondylitis patients and healthy donors. The full study cohort was made up of over 20 ankylosing spondylitis patients and roughly 98 healthy donors. Samples of peripheral blood were taken, and for ankylosing spondylitis patients, synovial fluid was collected as well. The paper's findings and limits, for the study overall: The disease-linked clones were reported as significantly enriched in matched synovial fluid samples from ankylosing spondylitis patients. Some TCR beta motif variants had previously been reported in synovial fluid and blood of reactive arthritis patients, which suggested common disease-initiation mechanisms. In peripheral blood, the disease-linked clones were found at relatively low frequencies and had a CD8+ phenotype. Blood from ankylosing spondylitis patients appeared to be characterized by a TCR beta motif composed of several highly homologous amino acid variants.

V is pared back by 5 bases and J by 0 bases, with 8 bases lying between the germline termini. CDR1 is given as SQVTM and CDR2 as ANQGSEA, both from the germline V gene. There are 14 amino acids in the CDR3, from cysteine to phenylalanine inclusive. Just CDR3 DNA is preserved here, 42 bases in frame from base 1. The sequencer listed for this sample is Illumina HiSeq 2500. Quantitative 5'-RACE with molecular barcodes was the method used to prepare the TCR beta libraries. The original methods were these. A new computational method based on a probabilistic model of VDJ rearrangement was used to identify disease-linked TCR variants. Using fastp at Q25 and MiXCR, TCRdb reprocessed the public reads and kept productive beta chains. Each record represents a unique CDR3 protein, reported with the most common genes and DNA among its rows. The V and J calls follow TCRdb's processing rather than the paper's. This sample gives roughly 250,000 distinct CDR3 sequences in total; 8.6% of them show up just once. The ten largest clones represent about 6.8% of the sample.

As for this clonotype: Its antigen has not been determined. Nothing much larger sits one base from this clone, and base qualities are not available.

This clonotype was sampled from a male donor with ankylosing spondylitis or in good health (not recorded which). This chain is built from TRBV29-1 and TRBJ2-6; no D gene is confidently identified. The sequenced material came from blood, either unsorted or a sorted T cell fraction (not recorded which). The DNA reads as follows: TGCAGCGTTTTAGTTTTCTCTGGGGCCAACGTCCTGACTTTC. Translated, it reads CSVLVFSGANVLTF.